One TCR beta chain is described in this entry. The antigen is not known. Naive CD4+ T cells were purified with Tregs depleted by CD25. General study findings and limits: Greatest tumor Treg TCR overlap was with tumor naive CD4+ cells.

The TRBV12-4/TRBJ1-2 clonotypes were amplified using barcode primers with ligated adaptors. From the multiplex PCR reads, TCRdb called clonotypes with MiXCR, one entry per CDR3 protein. The table records over a thousand distinct CDR3 sequences, around 20% of them present only once. This CDR3 has 15 residues. V dropped 5 bases and J dropped 5 bases, with 18 bases sitting between them. Sequencing was done on a sample of naive CD4+ T cells sorted from blood. The subset was: naive CD4+ T cells, CD4+CD45RA+CD25-. The chain combines TRBV12-3 or TRBV12-4 with TRBJ1-2; maybe TRBD1 (5 bases). This clonotype originated in a female donor with breast cancer. Here the CDR3 DNA reads TGTGCCAGCAGTCCTGGGAAGGGAGCAGGGTATGGCTACACCTTC. Translation gives CASSPGKGAGYGYTF.